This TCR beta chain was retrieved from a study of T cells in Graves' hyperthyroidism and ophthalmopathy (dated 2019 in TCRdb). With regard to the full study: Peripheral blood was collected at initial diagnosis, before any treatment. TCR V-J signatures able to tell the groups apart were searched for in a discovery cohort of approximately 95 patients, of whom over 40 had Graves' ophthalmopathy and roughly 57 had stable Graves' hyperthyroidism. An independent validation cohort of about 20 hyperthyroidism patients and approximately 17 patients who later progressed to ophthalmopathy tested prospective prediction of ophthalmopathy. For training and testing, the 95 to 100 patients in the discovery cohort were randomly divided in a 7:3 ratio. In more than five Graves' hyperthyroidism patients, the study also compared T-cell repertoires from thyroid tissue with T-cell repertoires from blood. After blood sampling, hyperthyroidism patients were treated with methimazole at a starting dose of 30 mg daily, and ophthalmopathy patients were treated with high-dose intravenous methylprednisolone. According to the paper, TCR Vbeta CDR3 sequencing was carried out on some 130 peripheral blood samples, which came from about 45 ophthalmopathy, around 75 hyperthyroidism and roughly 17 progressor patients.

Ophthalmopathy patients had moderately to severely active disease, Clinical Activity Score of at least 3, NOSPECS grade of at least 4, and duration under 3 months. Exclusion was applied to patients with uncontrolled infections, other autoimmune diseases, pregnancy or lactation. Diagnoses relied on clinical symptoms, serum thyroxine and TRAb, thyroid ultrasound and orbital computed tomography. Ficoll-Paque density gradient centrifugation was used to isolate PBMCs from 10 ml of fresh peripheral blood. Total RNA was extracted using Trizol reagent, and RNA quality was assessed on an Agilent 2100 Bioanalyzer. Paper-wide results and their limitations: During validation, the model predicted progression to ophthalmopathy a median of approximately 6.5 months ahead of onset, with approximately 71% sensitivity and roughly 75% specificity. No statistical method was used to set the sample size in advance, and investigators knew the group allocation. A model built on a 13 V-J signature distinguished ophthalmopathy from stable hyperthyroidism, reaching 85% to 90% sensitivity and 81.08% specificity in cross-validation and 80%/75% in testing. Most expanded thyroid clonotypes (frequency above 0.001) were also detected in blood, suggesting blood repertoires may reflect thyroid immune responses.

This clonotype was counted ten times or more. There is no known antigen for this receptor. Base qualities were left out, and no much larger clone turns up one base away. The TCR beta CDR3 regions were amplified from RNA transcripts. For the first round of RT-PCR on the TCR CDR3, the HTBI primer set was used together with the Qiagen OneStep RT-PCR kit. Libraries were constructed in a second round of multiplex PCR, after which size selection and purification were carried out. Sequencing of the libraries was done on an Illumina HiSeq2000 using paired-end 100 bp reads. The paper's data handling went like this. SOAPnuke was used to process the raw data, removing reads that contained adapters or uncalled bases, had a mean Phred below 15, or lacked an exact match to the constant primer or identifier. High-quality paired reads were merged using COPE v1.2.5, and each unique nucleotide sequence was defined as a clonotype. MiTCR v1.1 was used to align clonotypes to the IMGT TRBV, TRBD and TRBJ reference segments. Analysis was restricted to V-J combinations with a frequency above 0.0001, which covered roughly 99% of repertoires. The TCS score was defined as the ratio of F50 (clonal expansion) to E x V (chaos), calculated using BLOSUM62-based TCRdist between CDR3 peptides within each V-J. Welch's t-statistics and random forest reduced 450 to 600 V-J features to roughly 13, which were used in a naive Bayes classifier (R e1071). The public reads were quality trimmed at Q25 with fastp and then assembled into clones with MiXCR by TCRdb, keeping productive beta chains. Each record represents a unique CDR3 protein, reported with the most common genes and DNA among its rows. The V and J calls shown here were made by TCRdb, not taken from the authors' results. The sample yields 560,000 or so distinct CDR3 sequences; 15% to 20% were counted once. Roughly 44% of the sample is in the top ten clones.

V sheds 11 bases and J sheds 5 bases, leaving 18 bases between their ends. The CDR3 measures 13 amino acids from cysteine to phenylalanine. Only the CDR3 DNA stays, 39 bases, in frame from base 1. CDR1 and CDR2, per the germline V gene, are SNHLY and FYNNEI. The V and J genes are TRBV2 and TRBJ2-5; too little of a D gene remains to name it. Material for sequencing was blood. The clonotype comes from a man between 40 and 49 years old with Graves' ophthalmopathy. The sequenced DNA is TGTGCCCTCGAACGGGCTCAATGGGAGACCCAGTACTTC. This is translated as CALERAQWETQYF.